This entry lists 5 T cell receptor beta chains sequenced from one sample in a study of post-analysis software for immune sequencing data. Every TCR beta cDNA library bore unique molecular identifiers. From the PCR reads, TCRdb called clonotypes with MiXCR, one entry per CDR3 protein. The table has 750,000 to 950,000 distinct CDR3 sequences, approximately 57% seen once. Whole-study results and caveats: In patients, about 5 TRBV segments were more frequent than in controls, with TRBV5-6, TRBV5-1 and TRBV20-1 among them.

The antigens of these receptors remain unknown. Sequencing was carried out using blood. These receptors all stem from a girl aged 10-17 years with multiple sclerosis.

The V call is TRBV5-1, the J call TRBJ2-3; D call uncertain. From germline, CDR1 is SGHRS and CDR2 YFSETQ. The V end was cut by 0 bases, the J end by 2 bases, with 7 bases between. CDR3 length: 14 amino acids. CDR3 protein: CASSLVQDTDTQYF. CDR3 in DNA: TGCGCCAGCAGCTTGGTACAAGACACAGATACGCAGTATTTT.

The chain joins TRBV28 to TRBJ2-6; TRBD1 matches at 9 bases. The CDR3 extends over 20 amino acids. Germline lookup yields CDR1 MDHEN and CDR2 SYDVKM. The trim removed 6 bases at V and 4 bases at J, leaving 19 bases unmatched. CDR3 sequence (DNA): TGTGCCAGCAGCCTAAACCCGGGACAGGGACGAATTGGAGGGGCCAACGTCCTGACTTTC. Protein product: CASSLNPGQGRIGGANVLTF.

In the case of this clonotype: One end of the junction varies from germline; a read error may be responsible. This chain links TRBV7-3 with TRBJ2-1; 10 bases are shared with TRBD2. The CDR3 covers 16 residues. Germline V gives CDR1 SGHTA, CDR2 FQGTGA. The CDR3 DNA is TGTGCCAGCGGCTTAGTGGGTAGCGGGGGGTACAATGAGCAGTTCTTC. Translating gives CASGLVGSGGYNEQFF.

The V gene is TRBV6-1, the J gene TRBJ1-6; D not resolved. V was pared by 3 bases and J by 4 bases, with 13 bases between. The CDR3 is 16 amino acids. The germline gives CDR1 MNHNS, CDR2 SASEGT. CDR3 DNA: TGTGCCAGCAGTGAGTCCAAAAGGCCATATAATTCACCCCTCCACTTT. Amino acid sequence: CASSESKRPYNSPLHF.

The chain combines TRBV15 with TRBJ2-1; D perhaps matches TRBD2 (5 bases). Germline V gives CDR1 LNHNV, CDR2 YYDKDF (reference sequence). V gave up 0 bases and J gave up 10 bases, with 10 bases separating them. The CDR3 spans 13 residues. The CDR3 spells CATSRDEAGEQFF. The CDR3 nucleotides read TGTGCCACCAGCAGAGATGAGGCGGGCGAGCAGTTCTTC.